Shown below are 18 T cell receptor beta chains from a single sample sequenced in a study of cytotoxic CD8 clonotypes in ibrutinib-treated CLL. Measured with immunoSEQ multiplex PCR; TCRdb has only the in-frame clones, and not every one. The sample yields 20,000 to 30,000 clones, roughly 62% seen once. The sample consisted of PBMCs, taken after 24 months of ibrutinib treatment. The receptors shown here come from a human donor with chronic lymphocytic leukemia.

In DNA form, the CDR3 reads TGTGCCAGCAGCTTAGGGACAGGAGGACAGCCCCAGCATTTT. Translating it yields CASSLGTGGQPQHF. The gene calls are TRBV11-2 and TRBJ1-5; 7 positions agree with TRBD1. The CDR3 is made up of 14 amino acids. From germline, CDR1 is SGHAT and CDR2 FQNNGV. The J segment lost 7 bases and the V segment lost 1 base, leaving 4 bases of the junction unmatched.

CDR3 amino acids: CASSIDGYEQYF. CDR3 DNA: TGTGCCAGCAGTATTGACGGTTACGAGCAGTACTTC. The chain links TRBV2 to TRBJ2-7; the D is unclear. CDR1 is SNHLY, CDR2 FYNNEI, per germline. V shed 5 bases and J shed 4 bases, with 9 bases lying between them. This CDR3 region has 12 residues.

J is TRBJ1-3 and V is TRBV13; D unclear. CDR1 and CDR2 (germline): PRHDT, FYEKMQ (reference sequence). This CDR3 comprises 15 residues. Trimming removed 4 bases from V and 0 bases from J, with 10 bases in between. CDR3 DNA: TGTGCCAGCAGCTCACGACCAGACTCTGGAAACACCATATATTTT. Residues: CASSSRPDSGNTIYF. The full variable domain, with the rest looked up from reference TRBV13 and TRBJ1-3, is AAGVIQSPRHLIKEKRETATLKCYPIPRHDTVYWYQQGPGQDPQFLISFYEKMQSDKGSIPDRFSAQQFSDYHSELNMSSLELGDSALYFCASSSRPDSGNTIYFGEGSWLTVV.

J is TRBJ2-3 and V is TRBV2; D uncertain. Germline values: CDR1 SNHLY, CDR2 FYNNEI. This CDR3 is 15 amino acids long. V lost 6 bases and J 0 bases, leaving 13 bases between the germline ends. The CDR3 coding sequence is TGTGCCAGCAGGGAGCAGGACGCTAGCACAGATACGCAGTATTTT. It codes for CASREQDASTDTQYF.

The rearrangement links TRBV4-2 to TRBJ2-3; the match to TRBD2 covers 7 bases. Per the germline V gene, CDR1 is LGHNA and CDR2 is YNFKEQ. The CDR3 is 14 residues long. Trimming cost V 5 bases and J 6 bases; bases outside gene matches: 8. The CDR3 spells CASSFQYGRDTQYF. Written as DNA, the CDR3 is TGTGCCAGCAGCTTCCAGTACGGGAGGGATACGCAGTATTTT.

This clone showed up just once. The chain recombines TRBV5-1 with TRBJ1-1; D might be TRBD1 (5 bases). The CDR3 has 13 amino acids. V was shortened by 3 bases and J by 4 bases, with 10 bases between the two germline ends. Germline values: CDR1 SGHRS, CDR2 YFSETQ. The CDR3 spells CASSWVGGTEAFF. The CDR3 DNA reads TGCGCCAGCAGCTGGGTGGGGGGCACTGAAGCTTTCTTT.

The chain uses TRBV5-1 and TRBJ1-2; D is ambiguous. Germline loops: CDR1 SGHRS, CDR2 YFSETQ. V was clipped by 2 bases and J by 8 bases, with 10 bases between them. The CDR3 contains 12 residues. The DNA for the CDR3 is TGCGCCAGCAGCTTAAACTTAGAAGGCTACACCTTC. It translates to CASSLNLEGYTF.

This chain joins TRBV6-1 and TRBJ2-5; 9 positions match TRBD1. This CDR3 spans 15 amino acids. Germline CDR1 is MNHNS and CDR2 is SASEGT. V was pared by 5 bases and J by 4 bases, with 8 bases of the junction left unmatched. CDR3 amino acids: CASSSTRQGVETQYF. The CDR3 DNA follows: TGTGCCAGCAGTTCGACTCGACAGGGGGTAGAGACCCAGTACTTC.

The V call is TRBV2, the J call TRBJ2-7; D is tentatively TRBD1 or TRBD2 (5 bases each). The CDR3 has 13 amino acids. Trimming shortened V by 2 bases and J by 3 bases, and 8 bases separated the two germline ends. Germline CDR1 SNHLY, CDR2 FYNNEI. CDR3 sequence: CASSEPGSYEQYF. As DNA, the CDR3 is TGTGCCAGCAGTGAACCAGGGAGCTACGAGCAGTACTTC.

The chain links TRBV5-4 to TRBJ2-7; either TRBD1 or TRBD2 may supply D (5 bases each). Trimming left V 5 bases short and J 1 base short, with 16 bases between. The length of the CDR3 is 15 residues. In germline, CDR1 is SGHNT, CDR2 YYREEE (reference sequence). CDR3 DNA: TGTGCCAGCAGTGGGGGTCTAGTGGCGTCCTACGAGCAGTACTTC. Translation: CASSGGLVASYEQYF.

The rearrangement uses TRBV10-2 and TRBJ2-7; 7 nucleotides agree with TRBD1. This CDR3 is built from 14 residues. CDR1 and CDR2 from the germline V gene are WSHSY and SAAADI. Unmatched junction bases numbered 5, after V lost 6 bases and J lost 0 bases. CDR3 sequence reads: CASREQGSSYEQYF. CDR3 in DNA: TGCGCCAGCAGGGAACAGGGGAGCTCCTACGAGCAGTACTTC.

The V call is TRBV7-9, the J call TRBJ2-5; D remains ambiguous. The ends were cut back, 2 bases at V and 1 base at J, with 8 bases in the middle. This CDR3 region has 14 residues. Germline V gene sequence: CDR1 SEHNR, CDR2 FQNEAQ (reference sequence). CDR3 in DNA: TGTGCCAGCAGCTTAAGAAGCACCCAAGAGACCCAGTACTTC. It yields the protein CASSLRSTQETQYF.

The CDR3 bases are TGTGCCAGCAGTGGCAGAAGTAACTATGGCTACACCTTC. Protein product: CASSGRSNYGYTF. The rearrangement joins TRBV2 to TRBJ1-2; D remains unclear. CDR1 is SNHLY and CDR2 is FYNNEI in the germline V gene. The CDR3 is made up of 13 amino acids. V was pared by 4 bases and J by 1 base, with 7 bases between.

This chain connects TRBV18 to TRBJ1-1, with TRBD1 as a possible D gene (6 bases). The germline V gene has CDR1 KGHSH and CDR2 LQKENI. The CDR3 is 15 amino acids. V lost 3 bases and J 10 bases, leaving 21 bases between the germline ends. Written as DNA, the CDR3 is TGTGCCAGCTCACCCAACGGTCCAGGGGCCAACCGAGCTTTCTTT. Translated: CASSPNGPGANRAFF.

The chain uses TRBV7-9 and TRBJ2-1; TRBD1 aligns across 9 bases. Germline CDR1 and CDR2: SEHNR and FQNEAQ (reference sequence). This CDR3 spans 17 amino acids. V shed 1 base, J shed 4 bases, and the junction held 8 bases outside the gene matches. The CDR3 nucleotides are TGTGCCAGCAGCTTAGGCGAGGACAGGGGTTTTTACAATGAGCAGTTCTTC. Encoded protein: CASSLGEDRGFYNEQFF.

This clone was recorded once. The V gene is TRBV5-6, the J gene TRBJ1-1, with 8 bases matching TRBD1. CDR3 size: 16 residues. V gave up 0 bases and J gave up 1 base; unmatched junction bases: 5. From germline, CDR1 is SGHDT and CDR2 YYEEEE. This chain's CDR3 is CASSLGPGGSNTEAFF. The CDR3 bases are TGTGCCAGCAGCTTGGGTCCAGGGGGCTCGAACACTGAAGCTTTCTTT.

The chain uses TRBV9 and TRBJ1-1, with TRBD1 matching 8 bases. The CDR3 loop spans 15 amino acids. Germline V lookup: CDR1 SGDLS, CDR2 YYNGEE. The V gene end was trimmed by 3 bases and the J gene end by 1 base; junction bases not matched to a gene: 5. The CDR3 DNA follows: TGTGCCAGCAGCGACTCCGGGACAGGGAACACTGAAGCTTTCTTT. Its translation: CASSDSGTGNTEAFF.

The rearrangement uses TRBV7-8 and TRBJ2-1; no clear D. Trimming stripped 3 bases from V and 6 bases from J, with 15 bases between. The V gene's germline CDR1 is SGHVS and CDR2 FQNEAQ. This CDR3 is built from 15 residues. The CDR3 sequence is CASSFFGVVSNEQFF. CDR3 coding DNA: TGTGCCAGCAGCTTTTTTGGGGTTGTATCCAATGAGCAGTTCTTC.